The 12 T cell receptor beta chains presented below share a single source sample, sequenced in a study of blood T cells in healthy people across ages (dated by TCRdb to about 2015). Libraries were built with 5' RACE. Data came from an Illumina HiSeq 2500. A second roughly 6 to 12 cycle PCR used a sample-barcoded 5' primer and a J-beta primer mix. TCRdb itself trimmed the public reads at Q25 with fastp, ran MiXCR and retained productive beta chains. One record per CDR3 amino acid sequence lists the most common genes and DNA. The table for this sample lists approximately 780,000 distinct CDR3 sequences; 20% to 30% of them were counted only once. The ten largest account for around 3% of the sample. The sample also formed part of further work on T cells of mothers and their children.

Specimen: blood. The source of these receptors is a boy between 10 and 17 years old in good health.

This clonotype was recorded at least ten times. The chain couples TRBV5-1 to TRBJ2-7, with D perhaps TRBD1 or TRBD2 (5 bases each). The CDR3 totals 15 residues. Trimming took off 0 bases at V and 5 bases at J, with 15 bases between the two ends. Germline lookup yields CDR1 SGHRS and CDR2 YFSETQ. Written as DNA, the CDR3 is TGCGCCAGCAGCTTGGACGGGGACGGAACTAACGAGCAGTACTTC. This translates into CASSLDGDGTNEQYF.

This clonotype was observed a few times. The chain combines TRBV2 with TRBJ2-2; unclear D gene. From germline, CDR1 is SNHLY and CDR2 FYNNEI. This CDR3 region has 12 residues. V dropped 10 bases and J dropped 6 bases, with 12 bases sitting between them. The CDR3, as DNA: TGTGCCACAACCTGGCAGCCCGGGGAGCTGTTTTTT. Its translation is CATTWQPGELFF. The whole variable domain, filled in from reference TRBV2 and TRBJ2-2, reads EPEVTQTPSHQVTQMGQEVILRCVPISNHLYFYWYRQILGQKVEFLVSFYNNEISEKSEIFDDQFSVERPDGSNFTLKIRSTKLEDSAMYFCATTWQPGELFFGEGSRLTVL.

This clonotype was detected a few times. The rearrangement uses TRBV28 and TRBJ2-7, with D perhaps matching TRBD2 (6 bases). CDR1 is MDHEN and CDR2 is SYDVKM in the germline V gene. Trimming removed 5 bases from V and 6 bases from J, with 14 bases in between. The CDR3 runs 13 residues. DNA for the CDR3: TGTGCCAGCAGTCTAAGTGCGGGGTTCGAGCAGTACTTC. Its protein is CASSLSAGFEQYF.

In this sample, this clonotype turned up a few times. The V call is TRBV7-9, the J call TRBJ1-2; the match to TRBD1 covers 8 bases. Germline loops: CDR1 SEHNR, CDR2 FQNEAQ (reference sequence). CDR3 length equals 14 residues. V trimming: 6 bases; J trimming: 4 bases; junction bases outside the gene matches: 7. CDR3 coding DNA: TGTGCCAGCAGTCGAGGACAGGGCGCCTATGGCTACACCTTC. As protein: CASSRGQGAYGYTF.

In its sample, this clonotype was seen a few times. The chain links TRBV14 to TRBJ2-1; 11 bases agree with TRBD2. The germline V gene encodes CDR1 SGHDN and CDR2 FVKESK. V gave up 1 base and J gave up 3 bases; unmatched junction bases: 8. The CDR3 spans 18 residues. Written as DNA, the CDR3 is TGTGCCAGCAGCCAAGGAGGTAGCGGGGGGGCCTTCTACAATGAGCAGTTCTTC. Protein sequence: CASSQGGSGGAFYNEQFF.

The CDR3: CASSSIAGGQETQYF. The CDR3 DNA is TGTGCCAGCAGCTCCATAGCGGGGGGGCAAGAGACCCAGTACTTC. This chain links TRBV7-3 with TRBJ2-5, with TRBD2 identical over 11 bases. This CDR3 is built from 15 residues. Trimming cost V 4 bases and J 2 bases; bases outside gene matches: 3. The germline gives CDR1 SGHTA, CDR2 FQGTGA.

The chain links TRBV12-3 or TRBV12-4 to TRBJ2-4; D remains unclear. The V gene lost 0 bases and the J gene lost 3 bases, with 12 bases spanning the gap. The CDR3 contains 16 residues. As DNA, the CDR3 is TGTGCCAGCAGTTTAGCCCTGGACCTCAACAAAAACATTCAGTACTTC. Translation gives CASSLALDLNKNIQYF.

Here the CDR3 reads CASSLNPPPNYGYTF. The CDR3 DNA follows: TGCGCCAGCAGCTTGAATCCCCCACCGAACTATGGCTACACCTTC. This chain links TRBV5-1 with TRBJ1-2; no definite D call. The germline gives CDR1 SGHRS, CDR2 YFSETQ. The CDR3 consists of 15 residues. V lost 1 base and J 2 bases, leaving 12 bases between the germline ends.

The chain carries TRBV5-1 and TRBJ1-5; the match to TRBD1 covers 7 bases. V lost 0 bases to trimming and J lost 3 bases; unmatched junction nucleotides: 3. CDR3 length: 15 residues. Germline values: CDR1 SGHRS, CDR2 YFSETQ. The CDR3, as DNA: TGCGCCAGCAGCTTGGGGGACAGAAACAATCAGCCCCAGCATTTT. Its translation is CASSLGDRNNQPQHF.

This clonotype was detected only a few times. This rearrangement joins TRBV20-1 to TRBJ1-2, with 7 positions matching TRBD1. Germline trimming cut 6 bases from V and 4 bases from J; bases unmatched to any gene: 11. The CDR3 spans 14 residues. Germline V gene lookup returns CDR1 DFQATT and CDR2 SNEGSKA (reference sequence). CDR3: CSAKSSDRVYGYTF. CDR3 sequence (DNA): TGCAGTGCCAAGAGCAGCGACAGGGTCTATGGCTACACCTTC.

J is TRBJ1-3 and V is TRBV7-9; the match to TRBD1 covers 8 bases. V lost 5 bases and J lost 4; bases outside the gene matches: 7. In germline, CDR1 is SEHNR, CDR2 FQNEAQ (reference sequence). The CDR3 runs 15 residues. The CDR3 is CASSRQGARGNTIYF. The CDR3, as DNA: TGTGCCAGCAGCCGTCAGGGGGCGCGCGGAAACACCATATATTTT.

This clonotype was observed a few times. The chain couples TRBV16 to TRBJ1-2, with D maybe TRBD1 (6 bases). The CDR3 loop spans 14 amino acids. Per germline, CDR1 KGHSY and CDR2 FQNENV. The V gene lost 1 base and the J gene lost 8 bases, with 14 bases spanning the gap. Here the CDR3 reads CASSQWRGAVGYTF. CDR3 coding DNA: TGTGCCAGCAGCCAATGGCGGGGGGCTGTCGGCTACACCTTC.